This is a list of T cell receptor beta chains from one sample in a study of radiotherapy plus CTLA-4 blockade in lung cancer. The data were produced by immunoSEQ multiplex PCR, yet TCRdb's version contains in-frame clones alone and is incomplete. The sample lists just under 60,000 clones, roughly 76% occurring once. This specimen was peripheral blood, taken from a patient treated with radiotherapy plus ipilimumab. All receptors come from a human donor with non-small cell lung cancer whose response to radiotherapy plus ipilimumab could not be evaluated. CDR3s include the opening cysteine and the closing phenylalanine or tryptophan.

12,TRBV2,TRBJ1-5,CASMMVGQPQHF
16,TRBV9,TRBJ2-3,CASSVPSSGSPDTQYF
15,TRBV11-1,TRBJ2-7,CASSLAGRGKDEQYF
17,TRBV28,TRBJ2-3,CASSFPTGGPTTDTQYF
19,TRBV4-1,TRBJ2-1,CASSQRPGTSGSEYNEQFF
16,TRBV18,TRBJ2-3,CASSPGAGGSRDTQYF
14,TRBV6-5,TRBJ2-2,CASSYDSSPQKLFF
12,TRBV19,TRBJ1-6,CASSIGDSPLHF
14,TRBV2,TRBJ1-4,CASSMDQGEEKLFF
15,TRBV6-5,TRBJ1-3,CASSYSTASGNTIYF
11,TRBV2,TRBJ2-7,CASSGYYEQYF
15,TRBV27,TRBJ2-7,CASSLSMGLSYEQYF
13,TRBV7-2,TRBJ2-5,CASSYTLTSGPYF
13,TRBV18,TRBJ1-1,CASSWDREGGAFF
14,TRBV7-9,TRBJ2-7,CASSLVGLAGEQYF
13,TRBV5-1,TRBJ2-7,CASSLGDSSEQYF
16,TRBV6-5,TRBJ1-2,CASSYANPRGPYGYTF
14,TRBV28,TRBJ2-3,CASSLPYLADTQYF
15,TRBV4-1,TRBJ2-5,CASSQDLGGDGTQYF
15,TRBV5-4,TRBJ2-1,CASSRTSGSENEQFF
12,TRBV10-3,TRBJ1-5,CAISGTNQPQHF
15,TRBV28,TRBJ2-4,CASSLQGEAKNIQYF
14,TRBV5-1,TRBJ2-3,CASSAGTGWDTQYF
14,TRBV19,TRBJ1-5,CASSWGDSNQPQHF
14,TRBV10-3,TRBJ2-7,CAIRGDRESYEQYF
14,TRBV12-2,TRBJ1-2,CASRSSFLRGGYTF
15,TRBV4-1,TRBJ2-1,CASSHAGGPYNEQFF
15,TRBV9,TRBJ1-3,CASSVAPLPPNTIYF
14,TRBV11-3,TRBJ1-5,CASSLDRGNQPQHF
13,TRBV6-6,TRBJ2-7,CASTPPGGDEQYF
16,TRBV19,TRBJ2-2,CASTPRGTTFTGELFF
13,TRBV6-1,TRBJ2-1,CASKTGMANEQFF
14,TRBV5-1,TRBJ1-2,CASSLSPAEDSYTF
16,TRBV14,TRBJ1-1,CASSQGPGRINTEAFF